The next 2 T cell receptor beta chains were all read from a single sample in a study of radiation and T cells in renal cell carcinoma. Time point reported: blood 4 weeks post-SBRT, at nephrectomy. The sample's treatment: 15 Gy SBRT to primary tumor, nephrectomy 4 weeks later. The assay was immunoSEQ multiplex PCR, and TCRdb's table has in-frame clones only and misses some. Of 120,000 to 150,000 clones listed, about 88% are singletons. Sequences were derived from blood, sampled from a patient whose treatment included radiotherapy and nephrectomy. The source is a woman in her forties or fifties with renal cell carcinoma.

V usage is TRBV5-5 and J usage is TRBJ2-7; possibly TRBD2 for D (6 bases). Trimming cost V 1 base and J 3 bases, with 11 bases left between them. This CDR3 spans 14 amino acids. CDR1 and CDR2 (germline): SGHKS, YYEKEE (reference sequence). CDR3 loop: CASSLNPGDYEQYF. CDR3 bases: TGTGCCAGCAGCTTGAACCCGGGGGACTACGAGCAGTACTTC.

The chain recombines TRBV7-2 with TRBJ2-7, with a tentative D call TRBD2 (6 bases). Trimming cost V 3 bases and J 4 bases, with 10 bases left between them. The germline V gene has CDR1 SGHTA and CDR2 FQGNSA. This CDR3 contains 13 residues. CDR3: CASSFVGGYEQYF. The CDR3 DNA reads as TGTGCCAGCAGCTTCGTGGGGGGATACGAGCAGTACTTC.